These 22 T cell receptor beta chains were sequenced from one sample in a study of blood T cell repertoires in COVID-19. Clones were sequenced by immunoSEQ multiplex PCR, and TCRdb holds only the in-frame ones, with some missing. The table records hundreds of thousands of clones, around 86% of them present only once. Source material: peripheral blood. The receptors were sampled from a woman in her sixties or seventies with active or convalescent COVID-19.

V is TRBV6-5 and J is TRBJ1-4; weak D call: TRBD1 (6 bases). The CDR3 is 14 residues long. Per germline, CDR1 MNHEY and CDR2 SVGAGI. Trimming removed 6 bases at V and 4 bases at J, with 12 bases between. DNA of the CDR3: TGTGCCAGCAGCCGAGGGGGGGATAATGAAAAACTGTTTTTT. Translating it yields CASSRGGDNEKLFF.

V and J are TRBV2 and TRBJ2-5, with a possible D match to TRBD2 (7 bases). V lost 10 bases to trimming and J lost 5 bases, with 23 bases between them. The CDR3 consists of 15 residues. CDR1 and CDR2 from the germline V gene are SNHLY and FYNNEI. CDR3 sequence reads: CATGGFGGLGETQYF. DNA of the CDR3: TGTGCCACAGGAGGATTCGGGGGGCTCGGGGAGACCCAGTACTTC.

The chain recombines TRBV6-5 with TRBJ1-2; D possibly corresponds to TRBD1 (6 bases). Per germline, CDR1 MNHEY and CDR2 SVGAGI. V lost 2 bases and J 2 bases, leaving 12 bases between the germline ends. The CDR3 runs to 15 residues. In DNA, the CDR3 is TGTGCCAGCAGTTACGAAGGGGGAATGAACTATGGCTACACCTTC. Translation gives CASSYEGGMNYGYTF.

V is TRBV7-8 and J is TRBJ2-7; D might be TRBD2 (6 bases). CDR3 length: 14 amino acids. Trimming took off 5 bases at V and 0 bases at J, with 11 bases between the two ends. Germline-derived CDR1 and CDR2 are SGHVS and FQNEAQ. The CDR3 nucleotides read TGTGCCAGCAGCCTCAGCGGGTACTCCTACGAGCAGTACTTC. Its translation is CASSLSGYSYEQYF.

This CDR3 is CASSAGDWTEAFF. CDR3 DNA: TGTGCCAGCAGCGCAGGGGATTGGACTGAAGCTTTCTTT. This chain links TRBV6-6 with TRBJ1-1; TRBD1 might be the D (6 bases). This CDR3 is built from 13 residues. Germline CDR1 MNHNY, CDR2 SVGAGI (reference sequence). V gave up 6 bases and J gave up 5 bases, with 13 bases separating them.

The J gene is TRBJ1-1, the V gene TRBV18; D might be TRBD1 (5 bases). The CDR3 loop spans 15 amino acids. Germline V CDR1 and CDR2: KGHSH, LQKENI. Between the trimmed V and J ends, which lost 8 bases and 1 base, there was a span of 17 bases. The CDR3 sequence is CASLTGRQENTEAFF. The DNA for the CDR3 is TGTGCCAGCCTCACAGGCCGGCAGGAGAACACTGAAGCTTTCTTT.

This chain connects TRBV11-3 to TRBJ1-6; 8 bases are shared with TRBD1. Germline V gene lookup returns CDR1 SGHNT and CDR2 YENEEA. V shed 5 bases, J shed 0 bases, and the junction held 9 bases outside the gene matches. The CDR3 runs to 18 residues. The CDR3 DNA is TGTGCCAGCAGCCCCCTTGGGGACAGGAGCTCCTATAATTCACCCCTCCACTTT. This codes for CASSPLGDRSSYNSPLHF.

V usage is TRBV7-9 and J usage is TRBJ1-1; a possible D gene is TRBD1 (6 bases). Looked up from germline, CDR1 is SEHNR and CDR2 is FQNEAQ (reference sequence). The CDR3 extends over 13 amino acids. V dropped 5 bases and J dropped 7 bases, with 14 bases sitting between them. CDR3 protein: CASSRRGGLEAFF. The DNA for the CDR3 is TGTGCCAGCAGCCGGAGGGGGGGCCTTGAAGCTTTCTTT.

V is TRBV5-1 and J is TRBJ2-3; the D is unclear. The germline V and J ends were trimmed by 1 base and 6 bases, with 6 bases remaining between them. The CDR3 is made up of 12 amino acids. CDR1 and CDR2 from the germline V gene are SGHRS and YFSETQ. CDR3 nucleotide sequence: TGCGCCAGCAGCTTGAGTCGGGATACGCAGTATTTT. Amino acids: CASSLSRDTQYF.

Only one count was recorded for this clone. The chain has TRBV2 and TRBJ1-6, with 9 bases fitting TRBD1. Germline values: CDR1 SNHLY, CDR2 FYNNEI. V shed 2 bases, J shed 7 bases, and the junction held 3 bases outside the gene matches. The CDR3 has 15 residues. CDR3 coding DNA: TGTGCCAGCAGTGAATGGGACAGGGTAAATTCACCCCTCCACTTT. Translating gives CASSEWDRVNSPLHF.

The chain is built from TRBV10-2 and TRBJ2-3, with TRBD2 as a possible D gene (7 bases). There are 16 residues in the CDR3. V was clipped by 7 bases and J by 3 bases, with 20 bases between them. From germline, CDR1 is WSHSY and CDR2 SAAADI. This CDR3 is CASTPKGGGLTDTQYF. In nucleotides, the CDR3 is TGCGCCAGCACCCCGAAAGGGGGGGGCCTTACAGATACGCAGTATTTT.

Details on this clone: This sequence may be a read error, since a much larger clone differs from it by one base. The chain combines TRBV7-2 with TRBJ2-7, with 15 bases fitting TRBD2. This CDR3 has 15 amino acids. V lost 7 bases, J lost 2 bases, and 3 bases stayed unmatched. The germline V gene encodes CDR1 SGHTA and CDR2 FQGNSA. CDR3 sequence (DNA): TGTGCCAGCACCCGGACTAGCGGGGGGGCCTACGAGCAGTACTTC. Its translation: CASTRTSGGAYEQYF. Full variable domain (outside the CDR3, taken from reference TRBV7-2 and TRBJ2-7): GAGVSQSPSNKVTEKGKDVELRCDPISGHTALYWYRQSLGQGLEFLIYFQGNSAPDKSGLPSDRFSAERTGGSVSTLTIQRTQQEDSAVYLCASTRTSGGAYEQYFGPGTRLTVT.

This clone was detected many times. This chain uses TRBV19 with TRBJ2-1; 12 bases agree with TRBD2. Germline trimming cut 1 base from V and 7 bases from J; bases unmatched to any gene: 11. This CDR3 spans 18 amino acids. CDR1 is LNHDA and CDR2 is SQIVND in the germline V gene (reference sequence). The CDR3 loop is CASSIVGLAGGPGNEQFF. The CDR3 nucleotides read TGTGCCAGTAGTATAGTGGGGCTAGCGGGGGGGCCTGGTAATGAGCAGTTCTTC.

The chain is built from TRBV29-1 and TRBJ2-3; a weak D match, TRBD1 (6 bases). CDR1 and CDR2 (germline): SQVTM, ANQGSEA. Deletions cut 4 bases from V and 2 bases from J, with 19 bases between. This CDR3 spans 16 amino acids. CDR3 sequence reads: CSVGSAGTPYTDTQYF. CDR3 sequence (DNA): TGCAGCGTTGGGTCAGCCGGGACACCTTACACAGATACGCAGTATTTT.

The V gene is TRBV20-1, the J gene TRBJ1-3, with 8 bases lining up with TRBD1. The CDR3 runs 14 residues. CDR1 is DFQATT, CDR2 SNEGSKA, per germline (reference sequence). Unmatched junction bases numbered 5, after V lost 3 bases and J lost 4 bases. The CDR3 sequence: CSASRQGAGNTIYF. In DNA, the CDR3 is TGCAGTGCTAGTCGGCAGGGGGCAGGAAACACCATATATTTT.

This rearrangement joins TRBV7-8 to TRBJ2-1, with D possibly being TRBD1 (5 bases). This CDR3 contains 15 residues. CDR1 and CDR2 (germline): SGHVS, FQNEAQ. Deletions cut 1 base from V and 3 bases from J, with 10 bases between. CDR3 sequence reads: CASSLGQGYYNEQFF. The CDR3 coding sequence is TGTGCCAGCAGCTTAGGGCAGGGATACTACAATGAGCAGTTCTTC. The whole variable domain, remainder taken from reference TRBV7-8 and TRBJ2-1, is GAGVSQSPRYKVAKRGQDVALRCDPISGHVSLFWYQQALGQGPEFLTYFQNEAQLDKSGLPSDRFFAERPEGSVSTLKIQRTQQEDSAVYLCASSLGQGYYNEQFFGPGTRLTVL.

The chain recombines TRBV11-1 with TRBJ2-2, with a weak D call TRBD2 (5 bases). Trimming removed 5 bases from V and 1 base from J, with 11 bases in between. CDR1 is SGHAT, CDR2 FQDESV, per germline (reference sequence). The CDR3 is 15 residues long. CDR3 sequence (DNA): TGTGCCAGCAGCCCCGAGGGCTTGAACACCGGGGAGCTGTTTTTT. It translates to CASSPEGLNTGELFF.

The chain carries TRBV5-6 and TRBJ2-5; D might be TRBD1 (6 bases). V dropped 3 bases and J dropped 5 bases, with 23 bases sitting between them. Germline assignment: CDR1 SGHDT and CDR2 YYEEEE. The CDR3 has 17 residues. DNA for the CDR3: TGTGCCAGCAGCTGGAATCCGGGACAACAAGGCGGGGAGACCCAGTACTTC. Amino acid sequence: CASSWNPGQQGGETQYF.

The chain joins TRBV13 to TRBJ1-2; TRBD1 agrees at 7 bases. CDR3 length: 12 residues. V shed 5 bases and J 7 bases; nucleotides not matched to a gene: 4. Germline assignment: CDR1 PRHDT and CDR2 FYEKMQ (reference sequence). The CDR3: CASSARQGGYTF. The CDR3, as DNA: TGTGCCAGCAGCGCCCGACAGGGTGGCTACACCTTC.

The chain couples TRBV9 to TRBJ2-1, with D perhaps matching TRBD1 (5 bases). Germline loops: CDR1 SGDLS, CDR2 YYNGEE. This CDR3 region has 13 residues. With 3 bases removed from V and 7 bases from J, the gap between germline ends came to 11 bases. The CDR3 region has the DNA TGTGCCAGCAGCGGGACAAAGGGGAATGAGCAGTTCTTC. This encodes CASSGTKGNEQFF.

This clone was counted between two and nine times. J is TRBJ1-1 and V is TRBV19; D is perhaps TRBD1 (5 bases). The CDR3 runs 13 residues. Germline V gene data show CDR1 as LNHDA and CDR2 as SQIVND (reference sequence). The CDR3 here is CACSGQGGTEAFF. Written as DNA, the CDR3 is TGTGCATGCTCAGGGCAGGGCGGAACTGAAGCTTTCTTT.

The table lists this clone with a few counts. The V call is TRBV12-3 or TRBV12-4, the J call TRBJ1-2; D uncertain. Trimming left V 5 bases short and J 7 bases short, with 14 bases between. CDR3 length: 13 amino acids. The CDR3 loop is CASSAHQASGYTF. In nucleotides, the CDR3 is TGTGCCAGCAGTGCCCACCAAGCTAGTGGCTACACCTTC.